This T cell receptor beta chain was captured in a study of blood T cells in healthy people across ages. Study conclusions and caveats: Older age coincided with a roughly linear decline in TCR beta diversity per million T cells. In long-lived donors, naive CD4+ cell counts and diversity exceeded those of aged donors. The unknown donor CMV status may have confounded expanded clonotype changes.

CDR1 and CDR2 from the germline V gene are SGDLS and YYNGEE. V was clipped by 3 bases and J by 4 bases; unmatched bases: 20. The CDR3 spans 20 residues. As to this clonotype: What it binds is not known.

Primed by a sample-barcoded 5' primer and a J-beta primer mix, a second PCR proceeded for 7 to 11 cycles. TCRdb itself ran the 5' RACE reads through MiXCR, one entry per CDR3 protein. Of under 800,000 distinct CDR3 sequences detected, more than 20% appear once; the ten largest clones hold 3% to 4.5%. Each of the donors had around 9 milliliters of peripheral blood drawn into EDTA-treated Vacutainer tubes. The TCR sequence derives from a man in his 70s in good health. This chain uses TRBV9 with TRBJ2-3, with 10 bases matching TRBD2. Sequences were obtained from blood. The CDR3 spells CASSASSATPSGSNSDTQYF. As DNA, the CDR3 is TGTGCCAGCAGCGCTAGTAGCGCTACCCCTAGCGGGAGTAACTCAGATACGCAGTATTTT.